This T cell receptor beta chain was documented in a study of chemoradiotherapy in HPV16-positive cancers. TCRdb's table, derived via immunoSEQ multiplex PCR, lists solely in-frame clones and lacks some. The profile shows 500 or so clones, roughly 83% of them singletons. General study results and limits: Candidate HPV-specific clones and E7-related TCR motifs grew in tumor during treatment.

With regard to this clone: Its antigen remains unknown.

Per germline, CDR1 SEHNR and CDR2 FQNEAQ (reference sequence). The CDR3 is 14 residues long. Trimming took off 5 bases at V and 0 bases at J, with 11 bases between the two ends. The rearrangement uses TRBV7-9 and TRBJ2-7; D is unclear. The sample here was tumor tissue, taken from a patient who underwent chemoradiotherapy. This receptor was obtained from a human donor with HPV-associated anogenital cancer. CDR3 DNA sequence: TGTGCCAGCAGCCTTGGACCGAACTCCTACGAGCAGTACTTC. Amino acids: CASSLGPNSYEQYF.